The 24 T cell receptor beta chains listed next were all sequenced from one sample in a study of OX40 agonist ivuxolimab in advanced cancers. Sequenced by immunoSEQ multiplex PCR; TCRdb stores in-frame clones only, minus some. Of just over 60,000 clones listed, about nine tenths are singletons. This specimen was CD4+ or CD8+ T cells sorted from blood, taken in a trial of the OX40 agonist ivuxolimab. The origin of the receptors is an adult with an advanced solid tumor such as melanoma, head and neck, liver or kidney cancer.

The CDR3: CSVEPDTQYF. The CDR3 nucleotides read TGCAGCGTGGAGCCAGATACGCAGTATTTT. The V call is TRBV29-1, the J call TRBJ2-3; D remains ambiguous. Germline V gene lookup returns CDR1 SQVTM and CDR2 ANQGSEA. Trimming cost V 6 bases and J 4 bases, with 5 bases left between them. The CDR3 totals 10 residues.

The chain has TRBV11-2 and TRBJ2-5; D is ambiguous. The germline V gene encodes CDR1 SGHAT and CDR2 FQNNGV. The CDR3 extends over 14 amino acids. The V end lost 0 bases, the J end lost 5 bases, and 10 bases lay between the germline ends. The CDR3 reads CASSLELVRETQYF. CDR3 in DNA: TGTGCCAGCAGCTTAGAATTGGTTCGGGAGACCCAGTACTTC.

The rearrangement uses TRBV4-2 and TRBJ1-5; D is undetermined. V lost 1 base and J 7 bases, leaving 14 bases between the germline ends. CDR1 and CDR2 from the germline V gene are LGHNA and YNFKEQ. The CDR3 covers 15 residues. The DNA of the CDR3 is TGTGCCAGCAGCCAAGTCCCAGATGGGCGGCAGCCCCAGCATTTT. The encoded protein is CASSQVPDGRQPQHF.

This sequence joins TRBV6-1 and TRBJ2-1, with D possibly being TRBD2 (5 bases). V was shortened by 4 bases and J by 5 bases, with 15 bases between the two germline ends. Germline CDR1 is MNHNS and CDR2 is SASEGT. The CDR3 consists of 15 residues. The CDR3 bases are TGTGCCAGCAGTGGGAGGACTGTCACCAACAATGAGCAGTTCTTC. The encoded protein is CASSGRTVTNNEQFF.

With respect to this clone: Other DNA sequences within the sample encode an identical CDR3. This rearrangement joins TRBV7-3 to TRBJ1-1; TRBD1 matches at 7 bases. The germline CDR1 and CDR2 sequences are SGHTA and FQGTGA. V was clipped by 4 bases and J by 5 bases; unmatched bases: 4. The CDR3 has 13 residues. Here the CDR3 DNA reads TGTGCCAGCAGCTCCGACAGGGATACTGAAGCTTTCTTT. Translation: CASSSDRDTEAFF.

V usage is TRBV6-5 and J usage is TRBJ2-6, with a possible D match to TRBD2 (5 bases). Germline CDR1 reads MNHEY; CDR2 reads SVGAGI. CDR3 length: 16 residues. V dropped 2 bases and J dropped 2 bases, with 10 bases sitting between them. In DNA form, the CDR3 reads TGTGCCAGCAGTTACCCCCGGGGAACTGGGGCCAACGTCCTGACTTTC. This codes for CASSYPRGTGANVLTF.

This clone was counted a single time. The chain carries TRBV10-1 and TRBJ2-1; possibly TRBD1 or TRBD2 for D (5 bases each). Per the germline V gene, CDR1 is WNHNN and CDR2 is SYGVQD (reference sequence). The germline V and J ends were trimmed by 6 bases and 7 bases, with 16 bases remaining between them. The CDR3 is 14 residues long. The CDR3 sequence is CASSRDVSGNEQFF. The DNA of the CDR3 is TGCGCCAGCAGCCGGGACGTAAGCGGAAATGAGCAGTTCTTC.

The J gene is TRBJ2-6, the V gene TRBV7-8, with a possible D match to TRBD1 (5 bases). The germline gives CDR1 SGHVS, CDR2 FQNEAQ. Trimming left V 5 bases short and J 0 bases short, with 17 bases between. This CDR3 contains 18 residues. Here the CDR3 DNA reads TGTGCCAGCAGCCCCCTGACAGCGACCCTCTCTGGGGCCAACGTCCTGACTTTC. It translates to CASSPLTATLSGANVLTF.

This clone was seen only once. The chain links TRBV25-1 to TRBJ2-7; D tentatively fits TRBD1 or TRBD2 (6 bases each). Per the germline V gene, CDR1 is MGHDK and CDR2 is SYGVNS. The CDR3 spans 13 residues. Trimming pared 6 bases from V and 3 bases from J, leaving 12 bases between. The CDR3, as DNA: TGTGCCAGCAGAGGGGGGTCCAACTACGAGCAGTACTTC. It translates to CASRGGSNYEQYF.

The chain links TRBV5-1 to TRBJ1-2; D is unclear. Deletions cut 0 bases from V and 6 bases from J, with 12 bases between. In germline, CDR1 is SGHRS, CDR2 YFSETQ. The CDR3 totals 14 residues. As DNA, the CDR3 is TGCGCCAGCAGCTTGGACAGAATTGTGGATGGCTACACCTTC. It encodes CASSLDRIVDGYTF.

V is TRBV30 and J is TRBJ1-3; D gene uncertain. The CDR3 runs to 14 residues. CDR1 GTSNPN and CDR2 SVGIG come from the germline V gene (reference sequence). V gave up 5 bases and J gave up 0 bases, with 11 bases separating them. CDR3 region: CAWGTWNSGNTIYF. CDR3 in DNA: TGTGCCTGGGGTACCTGGAACTCTGGAAACACCATATATTTT.

The chain has TRBV6-5 and TRBJ1-5; 9 nucleotides line up with TRBD1. Germline V gives CDR1 MNHEY, CDR2 SVGAGI. This CDR3 is built from 14 residues. With 6 bases clipped from V and 7 bases from J, the junction kept 7 bases outside the gene matches. The CDR3 spells CASRDDRGGQPQHF. The CDR3 DNA follows: TGTGCCAGCAGGGACGACAGGGGGGGACAGCCCCAGCATTTT.

The chain recombines TRBV27 with TRBJ2-5; D could derive from TRBD1 or TRBD2 (6 bases each). V lost 2 bases and J 5 bases, leaving 15 bases between the germline ends. Germline V gene data show CDR1 as MNHEY and CDR2 as SMNVEV (reference sequence). The CDR3 loop spans 15 amino acids. The CDR3 region has the DNA TGTGCCAGCAGTTTAAACCCTCGGGGGCAGGAGACCCAGTACTTC. Translation gives CASSLNPRGQETQYF.

The chain is built from TRBV7-3 and TRBJ2-3, with 8 bases lining up with TRBD2. Germline values: CDR1 SGHTA, CDR2 FQGTGA. There are 15 residues in the CDR3. V lost 6 bases, J lost 4 bases, and 9 bases stayed unmatched. The CDR3 bases are TGTGCCAGCAGTTTGAGCGGGAGTGATGCAGATACGCAGTATTTT. It is translated as CASSLSGSDADTQYF.

The count of this clone is one. The chain carries TRBV6-5 and TRBJ1-4, with TRBD1 matching 7 bases. With 1 base clipped from V and 8 bases from J, the junction kept 7 bases outside the gene matches. Germline CDR1 reads MNHEY; CDR2 reads SVGAGI. The CDR3 extends over 15 amino acids. The CDR3 sequence is CASSYLGGGGEKLFF. The CDR3 coding sequence is TGTGCCAGCAGTTACTTAGGGGGCGGAGGCGAAAAACTGTTTTTT.

The chain has TRBV4-1 and TRBJ1-4; unclear D gene. This CDR3 has 15 amino acids. V shed 0 bases and J shed 4 bases, with 9 bases lying between them. Germline CDR1 is MGHRA and CDR2 is YSYEKL. The CDR3 here is CASSQERQNNEKLFF. The CDR3 coding sequence is TGCGCCAGCAGCCAAGAACGGCAGAATAATGAAAAACTGTTTTTT.

This chain uses TRBV19 with TRBJ1-2, with D uncertain. Germline V lookup: CDR1 LNHDA, CDR2 SQIVND (reference sequence). The CDR3 covers 14 residues. Trimming took 3 bases from V and 7 from J, leaving 15 bases between them. CDR3 loop: CASSIPATFAGYTF. DNA of the CDR3: TGTGCCAGTAGTATTCCGGCGACGTTCGCTGGCTACACCTTC.

J is TRBJ2-2 and V is TRBV18; TRBD1 might be the D (6 bases). This CDR3 comprises 13 residues. V was trimmed by 5 bases and J by 7 bases, leaving 11 bases between them. Germline values: CDR1 KGHSH, CDR2 LQKENI. The CDR3 nucleotides are TGTGCCAGCTCATCCGGACAGCTCGGGGAGCTGTTTTTT. Amino acid sequence: CASSSGQLGELFF.

The rearrangement joins TRBV7-3 to TRBJ2-5; maybe TRBD2 (5 bases). This CDR3 is 16 amino acids long. The V gene lost 3 bases and the J gene lost 2 bases, with 16 bases spanning the gap. The V gene's germline CDR1 is SGHTA and CDR2 FQGTGA. CDR3 in DNA: TGTGCCAGCAGCTTGGCCCCCCTAGCACCACAAGAGACCCAGTACTTC. Protein product: CASSLAPLAPQETQYF.

The J gene is TRBJ2-1, the V gene TRBV29-1; D is ambiguous. Germline CDR1 and CDR2: SQVTM and ANQGSEA. The CDR3 has 11 residues. Deletions cut 7 bases from V and 4 bases from J, with 8 bases between. CDR3 loop: CSASIYNEQFF. Written as DNA, the CDR3 is TGCAGCGCCTCAATTTACAATGAGCAGTTCTTC.

This clone was observed once. This chain joins TRBV2 and TRBJ1-2; 10 nucleotides agree with TRBD1. This CDR3 is 14 amino acids long. In germline, CDR1 is SNHLY, CDR2 FYNNEI. J gave up 3 bases and V 6 bases, and 4 bases lay outside the gene matches. CDR3 DNA: TGTGCCAGCAGGATGGGACAGGGGCACTATGGCTACACCTTC. It translates to CASRMGQGHYGYTF.

The chain joins TRBV7-9 to TRBJ2-1; no clear D gene. Germline V gene sequence: CDR1 SEHNR, CDR2 FQNEAQ (reference sequence). This CDR3 has 11 amino acids. V shed 5 bases and J shed 12 bases, with 11 bases lying between them. The DNA of the CDR3 is TGTGCCAGCAGCACCGGGTCCCGGCAGTTCTTC. This translates into CASSTGSRQFF.

The chain couples TRBV18 to TRBJ1-1; 8 bases match TRBD1. The CDR3 has 13 residues. The germline V gene encodes CDR1 KGHSH and CDR2 LQKENI. The J segment lost 4 bases and the V segment lost 6 bases, leaving 4 bases of the junction unmatched. The CDR3 DNA reads as TGTGCCAGCTCCGTACAGGGGGGCACTGAAGCTTTCTTT. Residues: CASSVQGGTEAFF.

This chain joins TRBV11-2 and TRBJ2-7; D is perhaps TRBD1 (5 bases). Trimming stripped 2 bases from V and 6 bases from J, with 17 bases between. Germline V gene sequence: CDR1 SGHAT, CDR2 FQNNGV. The CDR3 extends over 15 amino acids. The CDR3 reads CASSLSSAGWGEQYF. For the CDR3, the DNA is TGTGCCAGCAGCTTATCTTCCGCAGGGTGGGGCGAGCAGTACTTC.